This is a list of T cell receptor beta chains from one sample in a study of blood T cells in healthy people across ages. TCRdb re-called the 5' RACE reads through MiXCR, storing one row per CDR3 protein. The data show some 900,000 distinct CDR3 sequences, with about 30% seen just once and roughly 17% held by the top ten. The source material was blood. The receptors stem from an elderly woman in good health. CDR3s include the opening cysteine and the closing phenylalanine or tryptophan. The order of the fields is clone size, J gene, V gene, D gene, CDR3 protein, CDR3 DNA. A D gene is named only where the DNA matches it firmly. Clone size is stated in some rows and not others, as once, few, many or a class when expanded.

NA | TRBJ1-5 | TRBV4-2 | NA | CASSQEQENQPQHF | TGTGCCAGCAGCCAAGAACAGGAGAATCAGCCCCAGCATTTT
NA | TRBJ1-6 | TRBV13 | NA | CASRREVNSPLHF | TGTGCCAGCAGACGGGAAGTGAATTCACCCCTCCACTTT
many | TRBJ2-7 | TRBV3-1 | NA | CASSRNSGEFGQYF | TGTGCCAGCAGCCGTAATTCAGGGGAATTCGGGCAGTACTTC
many | TRBJ2-5 | TRBV5-1 | NA | CASSSTLTAQETQYF | TGCGCCAGCAGCTCGACCCTCACGGCCCAAGAGACCCAGTACTTC
few | TRBJ1-3 | TRBV11-2 | NA | CASSLDPMRGLGNTIYF | TGTGCCAGCAGCTTAGATCCCATGCGGGGGCTTGGAAACACCATATATTTT
many | TRBJ2-3 | TRBV5-1 | TRBD2 | CASSLQGLASSDTQYF | TGCGCCAGCAGCTTGCAAGGACTAGCGTCCTCAGATACGCAGTATTTT
many | TRBJ2-1 | TRBV6-5 | TRBD1 | CASTSYRTGGLWFF | TGTGCCAGCACCAGCTATAGGACAGGGGGCCTCTGGTTCTTC
few | TRBJ2-7 | TRBV28 | NA | CASRDDSRSYEQYF | TGTGCCAGCAGGGATGACAGCCGCTCCTACGAGCAGTACTTC
NA | TRBJ2-3 | TRBV7-8 | NA | CASSQLGGDTQYF | TGTGCCAGCAGCCAACTGGGGGGAGATACGCAGTATTTT
few | TRBJ1-6 | TRBV9 | TRBD1 | CASSGGGQGNSYNSPLHF | TGTGCCAGCAGCGGAGGAGGACAGGGCAACTCCTATAATTCACCCCTCCACTTT
NA | TRBJ2-3 | TRBV25-1 | NA | CASSEESGGIAGTQYF | TGTGCCAGCAGTGAAGAGTCTGGGGGTATCGCAGGTACGCAGTATTTT
many | TRBJ2-7 | TRBV6-1 | NA | CAILDGSYEQYF | TGTGCCATATTGGACGGGTCCTACGAGCAGTACTTC
many | TRBJ2-1 | TRBV12-3/TRBV12-4 | TRBD2 | CASSFWGGNEQFF | TGTGCCAGCAGTTTTTGGGGGGGCAATGAGCAGTTCTTC
many | TRBJ2-3 | TRBV20-1 | NA | CSVPRGANLPTQYF | TGCAGTGTCCCACGGGGGGCTAATCTTCCAACGCAGTATTTT
many | TRBJ2-6 | TRBV6-6 | NA | CASSPGQHSGANVLTF | TGTGCCAGCAGCCCGGGGCAGCACTCTGGGGCCAACGTCCTGACTTTC
NA | TRBJ1-2 | TRBV6-6 | TRBD1 | CASSRTGDWSYGYTF | TGTGCCAGCAGCAGGACAGGGGATTGGAGCTATGGCTACACCTTC
NA | TRBJ2-1 | TRBV27 | NA | CASSMVRGNRANEQFF | TGTGCCAGCAGCATGGTGAGGGGAAATAGGGCCAATGAGCAGTTCTTC
NA | TRBJ2-1 | TRBV20-1 | TRBD2 | CSARDPGLADYNEQFF | TGCAGTGCTAGAGATCCTGGACTAGCGGACTACAATGAGCAGTTCTTC
NA | TRBJ1-1 | TRBV19 | TRBD1 | CASSTVHGRGDTEAFF | TGTGCCAGTAGCACTGTGCATGGCAGGGGGGACACTGAAGCTTTCTTT
NA | TRBJ1-1 | TRBV7-6 | TRBD1 | CASSENTGQGPHEAFF | TGTGCCAGCAGCGAGAACACGGGACAGGGCCCGCATGAAGCTTTCTTT
few | TRBJ1-2 | TRBV5-1 | TRBD1 | CASSLDALGQGGYTF | TGCGCCAGCAGCTTGGACGCCCTGGGACAGGGGGGCTACACCTTC
few | TRBJ1-1 | TRBV5-1 | TRBD1 | CASSLAVDRGAEAFF | TGCGCCAGCAGCTTGGCGGTTGACAGGGGAGCGGAAGCTTTCTTT
NA | TRBJ2-1 | TRBV5-1 | TRBD2 | CASSLAGVPNEQFF | TGCGCCAGCAGCCTAGCGGGGGTTCCCAATGAGCAGTTCTTC
many | TRBJ2-1 | TRBV29-1 | NA | CSVDGLGSINEQFF | TGCAGCGTTGACGGACTCGGGTCCATCAATGAGCAGTTCTTC
NA | TRBJ1-1 | TRBV27 | NA | CASSSLRGGEAFF | TGTGCCAGCAGTTCCCTCCGGGGGGGTGAAGCTTTCTTT
many | TRBJ2-2 | TRBV7-9 | NA | CASSLAPTGELFF | TGTGCCAGCAGCTTAGCCCCCACCGGGGAGCTGTTTTTT
few | TRBJ1-5 | TRBV27 | NA | CASSPDPQGNQPQHF | TGTGCCAGCAGTCCCGACCCGCAGGGAAATCAGCCCCAGCATTTT
few | TRBJ1-1 | TRBV27 | NA | CASSKDKALRNTEAFF | TGTGCCAGCAGCAAGGACAAAGCCTTAAGGAACACTGAAGCTTTCTTT
NA | TRBJ1-1 | TRBV6-2/TRBV6-3 | NA | CASSPPRSNEAFF | TGTGCCAGCAGCCCGCCTCGCAGTAATGAAGCTTTCTTT
many | TRBJ2-5 | TRBV29-1 | TRBD1 | CSVGDRAQGKTQYF | TGCAGCGTCGGTGACAGGGCCCAGGGAAAGACCCAGTACTTC
many | TRBJ2-1 | TRBV20-1 | NA | CSARWQGTNNEQFF | TGCAGTGCTAGGTGGCAGGGGACCAACAATGAGCAGTTCTTC
many | TRBJ2-5 | TRBV24-1 | TRBD1 | CATSDSPSDRGYQETQYF | TGTGCCACCAGTGATTCGCCGTCAGACAGGGGGTACCAAGAGACCCAGTACTTC
once | TRBJ2-5 | TRBV20-1 | TRBD1 | CSARDWQGVEETQYF | TGCAGTGCTAGAGATTGGCAGGGGGTGGAAGAGACCCAGTACTTC
once | TRBJ1-3 | TRBV3-1 | TRBD1 | CASSLSEGQVNQGGPSGNTIYF | TGTGCCAGCAGCCTGTCAGAGGGACAGGTTAACCAAGGGGGTCCTTCAGGAAACACCATATATTTT
NA | TRBJ2-5 | TRBV7-2 | TRBD2 | CASSLGGGVMAETQYF | TGTGCCAGCAGCTTAGGCGGGGGGGTTATGGCTGAGACCCAGTACTTC
many | TRBJ2-7 | TRBV11-3 | NA | CASSQQGSYEQYF | TGTGCCAGCAGCCAACAGGGCTCCTACGAGCAGTACTTC
few | TRBJ1-1 | TRBV6-1 | NA | CASSEGWGPTEAFF | TGTGCCAGCAGTGAAGGCTGGGGGCCCACTGAAGCTTTCTTT
NA | TRBJ2-2 | TRBV7-2 | NA | CAGSPRRDTGELFF | TGTGCCGGCAGCCCCAGGAGGGACACCGGGGAGCTGTTTTTT
NA | TRBJ1-5 | TRBV6-2/TRBV6-3 | NA | CASSYSPRPNQPQHF | TGTGCCAGCAGTTACTCTCCCAGGCCCAATCAGCCCCAGCATTTT
NA | TRBJ1-2 | TRBV20-1 | NA | CSARVQGGNGYTF | TGCAGTGCTAGAGTTCAGGGTGGGAACGGCTACACCTTC
NA | TRBJ2-2 | TRBV20-1 | NA | CSARGGQHLTGELFF | TGCAGTGCTAGAGGCGGCCAGCACCTCACCGGGGAGCTGTTTTTT
NA | TRBJ2-1 | TRBV4-3 | NA | CASSQDLLSGAEQFF | TGCGCCAGCAGCCAAGACCTCCTCTCAGGCGCGGAGCAGTTCTTC
NA | TRBJ1-2 | TRBV7-2 | TRBD1 | CASSLGDRRTYGYTF | TGTGCCAGCAGCTTAGGGGACAGGAGAACGTATGGCTACACCTTC
many | TRBJ1-6 | TRBV12-3/TRBV12-4 | NA | CASSPTTPGLDSPLHF | TGTGCCAGCAGTCCCACCACCCCAGGATTGGATTCACCCCTCCACTTT
NA | TRBJ1-4 | TRBV30 | NA | CAWTGQPNEKLFF | TGTGCCTGGACGGGACAACCGAATGAAAAACTGTTTTTT
NA | TRBJ1-6 | TRBV6-5 | NA | CASSYRKPGRNSYNSPLHF | TGTGCCAGCAGTTACCGGAAGCCGGGACGGAACTCCTATAATTCACCCCTCCACTTT
many | TRBJ2-7 | TRBV6-5 | TRBD2 | CASRMSGTSTYEQYF | TGTGCCAGCAGAATGAGCGGGACCTCAACCTACGAGCAGTACTTC
NA | TRBJ1-6 | TRBV6-2/TRBV6-3 | NA | CASSLIYNSPLHF | TGTGCCAGCAGTTTGATATATAATTCACCCCTCCACTTT
NA | TRBJ1-5 | TRBV2 | NA | CASSGQRNQPQHF | TGTGCCAGCAGTGGACAGAGAAATCAGCCCCAGCATTTT
NA | TRBJ2-7 | TRBV6-2/TRBV6-3 | TRBD1 | CASSSRGLGSYYEQYF | TGTGCCAGCAGTTCTAGGGGGCTAGGCTCCTACTATGAGCAGTACTTC
NA | TRBJ2-7 | TRBV3-1 | NA | CASSLRGGRGGNEQYF | TGTGCCAGCAGCCTAAGGGGGGGGCGCGGAGGGAACGAGCAGTACTTC
many | TRBJ2-5 | TRBV7-2 | NA | CASSLASPGARETQYF | TGTGCCAGCAGCTTAGCGTCTCCGGGGGCTCGGGAGACCCAGTACTTC
many | TRBJ1-2 | TRBV12-3/TRBV12-4 | NA | CASTPGHLYGYTF | TGTGCCAGCACCCCGGGGCACCTCTATGGCTACACCTTC
NA | TRBJ2-1 | TRBV20-1 | TRBD2 | CSARLAGVLNEQFF | TGCAGTGCTCGACTAGCGGGAGTGTTGAATGAGCAGTTCTTC
NA | TRBJ2-1 | TRBV30 | NA | CAWSESGYNEQFF | TGTGCCTGGAGTGAATCCGGTTACAATGAGCAGTTCTTC
many | TRBJ2-1 | TRBV14 | NA | CASSQGRVGGQFF | TGTGCCAGCAGCCAAGGGAGGGTCGGGGGGCAGTTCTTC
NA | TRBJ1-1 | TRBV21-1 | NA | CASSNKTESAEAFF | TGTGCCAGCAGCAATAAGACAGAGTCGGCTGAAGCTTTCTTT
NA | TRBJ2-3 | TRBV10-3 | TRBD1 | CAISDPDRVPTGEQYF | TGTGCCATCAGTGACCCGGACAGGGTCCCCACGGGAGAGCAGTATTTT
many | TRBJ1-4 | TRBV12-3/TRBV12-4 | NA | CASSLGRPRNEKLFF | TGTGCCAGCAGTTTAGGCAGGCCCCGTAATGAAAAACTGTTTTTT